The clone carrying this T cell receptor (beta chain) was detected a few times. Its target is unknown. This specimen belongs to a study of cytomegalovirus exposure and HLA in healthy donors. 60 Vbeta and 13 Jbeta primers were used in PCR. Assay: immunoSEQ multiplex PCR; the TCRdb copy retains only in-frame clones and omits some. The repertoire holds about 130,000 clones, with around four fifths as singletons. Whole-study findings and limits: Both high specificity and high sensitivity reportedly marked the classifier's diagnosis of cytomegalovirus status.

In germline, CDR1 is LGHNA, CDR2 YSLEER. The CDR3 runs to 14 residues. The V end lost 0 bases, the J end lost 5 bases, and 10 bases lay between the germline ends. V gene TRBV4-3 combines with J gene TRBJ1-2; tentative D call: TRBD1 (6 bases). The specimen sequenced was PBMCs. The receptor's source is a woman in her thirties or forties in good health and CMV-seropositive. CDR3 coding DNA: TGCGCCAGCAGCCAAGATACAGGGCGTTATGGCTACACCTTC. It encodes CASSQDTGRYGYTF.